The 5 T cell receptor beta chains below were found in one sample sequenced in a study of blood T cell repertoires in COVID-19. Using immunoSEQ multiplex PCR, the repertoire was profiled, and TCRdb retains in-frame clones only, with some absent. The repertoire includes over 250,000 clones, around 87% of them detected once, and over 2% sits in the top ten. The specimen sequenced was peripheral blood. The receptors were gathered from a woman aged 50 to 60 with acute or convalescent COVID-19.

The chain links TRBV6-5 to TRBJ1-5; possibly TRBD1 for D (6 bases). The CDR3 is 12 residues long. Trimming took off 6 bases at V and 7 bases at J, with 10 bases between the two ends. Germline V gene sequence: CDR1 MNHEY, CDR2 SVGAGI. The CDR3: CASSIRGQPQHF. CDR3 coding DNA: TGTGCCAGCAGCATCAGGGGCCAGCCCCAGCATTTT.

The chain combines TRBV9 with TRBJ2-7; 12 bases are a match to TRBD1. Germline CDR1 and CDR2: SGDLS and YYNGEE. CDR3 length: 16 residues. The J segment lost 2 bases and the V segment lost 0 bases, leaving 3 bases of the junction unmatched. The CDR3, as DNA: TGTGCCAGCAGCGTAGGGGGACAGGGGGCGCCCTACGAGCAGTACTTC. Translating gives CASSVGGQGAPYEQYF.

The chain employs TRBV4-3 and TRBJ2-3, with 10 bases aligning to TRBD2. Trimming removed 0 bases from V and 5 bases from J; junction bases left unmatched: 11. Germline-derived CDR1 and CDR2 are LGHNA and YSLEER. CDR3 size: 18 residues. The DNA for the CDR3 is TGCGCCAGCAGCCAAGATTATGTCCGGGTAGCGGGGGGAGATACGCAGTATTTT. Its translation: CASSQDYVRVAGGDTQYF.

This sequence joins TRBV27 and TRBJ1-5; 10 nucleotides match TRBD1. The CDR3 loop spans 15 amino acids. V was clipped by 3 bases and J by 4 bases; unmatched bases: 3. CDR1 and CDR2 (germline): MNHEY, SMNVEV (reference sequence). In DNA, the CDR3 is TGTGCCAGCAGTTTTATGGGACAGGGGAATCAGCCCCAGCATTTT. This sequence encodes CASSFMGQGNQPQHF.

This chain links TRBV14 with TRBJ2-7; 9 positions match TRBD2. Germline CDR1 is SGHDN and CDR2 is FVKESK. V trimming: 3 bases; J trimming: 3 bases; junction bases outside the gene matches: 0. This CDR3 has 13 residues. CDR3 DNA sequence: TGTGCCAGCAGCCAGACTAGCGGCTACGAGCAGTACTTC. Amino acid sequence: CASSQTSGYEQYF.